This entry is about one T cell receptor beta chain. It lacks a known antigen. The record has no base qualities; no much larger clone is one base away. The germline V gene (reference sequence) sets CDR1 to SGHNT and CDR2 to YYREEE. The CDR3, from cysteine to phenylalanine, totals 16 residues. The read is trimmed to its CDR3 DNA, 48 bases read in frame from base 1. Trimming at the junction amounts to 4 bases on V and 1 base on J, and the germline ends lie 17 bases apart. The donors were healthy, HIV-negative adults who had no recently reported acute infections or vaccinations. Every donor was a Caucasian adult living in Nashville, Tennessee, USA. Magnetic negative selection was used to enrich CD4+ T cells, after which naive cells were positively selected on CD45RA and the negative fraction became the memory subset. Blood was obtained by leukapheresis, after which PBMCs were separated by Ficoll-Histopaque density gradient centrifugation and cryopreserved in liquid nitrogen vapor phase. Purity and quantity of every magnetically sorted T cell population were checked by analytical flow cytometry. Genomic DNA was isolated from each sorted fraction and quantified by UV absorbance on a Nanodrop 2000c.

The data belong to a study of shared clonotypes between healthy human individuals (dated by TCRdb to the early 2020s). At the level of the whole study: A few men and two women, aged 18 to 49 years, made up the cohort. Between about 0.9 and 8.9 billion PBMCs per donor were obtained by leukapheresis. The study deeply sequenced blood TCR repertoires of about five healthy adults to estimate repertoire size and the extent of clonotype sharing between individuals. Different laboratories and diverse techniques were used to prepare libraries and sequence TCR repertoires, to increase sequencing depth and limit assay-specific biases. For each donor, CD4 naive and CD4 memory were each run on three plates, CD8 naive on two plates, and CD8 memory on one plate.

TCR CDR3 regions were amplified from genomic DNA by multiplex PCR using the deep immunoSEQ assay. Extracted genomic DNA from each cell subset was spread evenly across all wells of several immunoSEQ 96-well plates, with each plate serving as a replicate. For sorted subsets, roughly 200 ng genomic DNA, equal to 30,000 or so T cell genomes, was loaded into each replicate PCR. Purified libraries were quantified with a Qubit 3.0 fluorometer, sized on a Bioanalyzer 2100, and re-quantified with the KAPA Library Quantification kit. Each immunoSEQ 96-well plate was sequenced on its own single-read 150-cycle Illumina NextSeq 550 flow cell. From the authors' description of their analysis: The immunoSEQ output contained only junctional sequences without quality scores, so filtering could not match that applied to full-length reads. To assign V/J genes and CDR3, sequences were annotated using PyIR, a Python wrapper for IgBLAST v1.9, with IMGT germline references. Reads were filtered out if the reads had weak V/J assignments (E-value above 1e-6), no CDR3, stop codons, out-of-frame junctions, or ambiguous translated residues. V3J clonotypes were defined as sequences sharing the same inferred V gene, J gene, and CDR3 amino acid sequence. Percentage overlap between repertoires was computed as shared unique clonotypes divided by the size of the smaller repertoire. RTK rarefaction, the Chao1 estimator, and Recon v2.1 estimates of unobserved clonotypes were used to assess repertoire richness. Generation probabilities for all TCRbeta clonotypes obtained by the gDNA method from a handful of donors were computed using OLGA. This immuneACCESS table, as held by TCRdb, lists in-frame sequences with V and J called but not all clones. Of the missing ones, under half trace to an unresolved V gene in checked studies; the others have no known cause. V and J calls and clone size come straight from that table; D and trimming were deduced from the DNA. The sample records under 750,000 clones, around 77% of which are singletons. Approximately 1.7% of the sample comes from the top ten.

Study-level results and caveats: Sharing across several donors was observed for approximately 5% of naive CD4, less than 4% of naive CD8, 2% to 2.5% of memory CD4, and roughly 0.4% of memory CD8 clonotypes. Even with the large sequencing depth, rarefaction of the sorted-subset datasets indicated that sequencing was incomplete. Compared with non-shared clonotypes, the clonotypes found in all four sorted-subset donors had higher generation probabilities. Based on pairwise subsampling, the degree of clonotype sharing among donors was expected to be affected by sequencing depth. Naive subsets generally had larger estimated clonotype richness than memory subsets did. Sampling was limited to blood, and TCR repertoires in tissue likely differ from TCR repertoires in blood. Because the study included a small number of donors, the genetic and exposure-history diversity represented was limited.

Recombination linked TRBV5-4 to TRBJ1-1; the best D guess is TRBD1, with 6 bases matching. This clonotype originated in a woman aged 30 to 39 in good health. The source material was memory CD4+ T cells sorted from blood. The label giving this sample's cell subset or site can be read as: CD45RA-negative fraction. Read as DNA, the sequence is TGTGCCAGCAGCCAGGGGATGCAGCGATCGAACACTGAAGCTTTCTTT. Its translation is CASSQGMQRSNTEAFF.